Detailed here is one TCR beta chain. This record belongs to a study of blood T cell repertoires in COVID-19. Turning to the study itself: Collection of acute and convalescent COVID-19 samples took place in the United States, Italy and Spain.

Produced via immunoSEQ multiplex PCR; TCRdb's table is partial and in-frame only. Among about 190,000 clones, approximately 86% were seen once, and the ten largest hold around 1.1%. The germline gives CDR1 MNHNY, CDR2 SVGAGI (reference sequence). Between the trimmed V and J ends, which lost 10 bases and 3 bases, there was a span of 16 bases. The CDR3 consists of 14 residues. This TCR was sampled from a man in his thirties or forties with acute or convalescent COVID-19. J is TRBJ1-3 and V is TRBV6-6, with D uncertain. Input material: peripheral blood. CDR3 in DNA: TGTGCCACAACTATACCGGGAGTTGGAAACACCATATATTTT. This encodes CATTIPGVGNTIYF.